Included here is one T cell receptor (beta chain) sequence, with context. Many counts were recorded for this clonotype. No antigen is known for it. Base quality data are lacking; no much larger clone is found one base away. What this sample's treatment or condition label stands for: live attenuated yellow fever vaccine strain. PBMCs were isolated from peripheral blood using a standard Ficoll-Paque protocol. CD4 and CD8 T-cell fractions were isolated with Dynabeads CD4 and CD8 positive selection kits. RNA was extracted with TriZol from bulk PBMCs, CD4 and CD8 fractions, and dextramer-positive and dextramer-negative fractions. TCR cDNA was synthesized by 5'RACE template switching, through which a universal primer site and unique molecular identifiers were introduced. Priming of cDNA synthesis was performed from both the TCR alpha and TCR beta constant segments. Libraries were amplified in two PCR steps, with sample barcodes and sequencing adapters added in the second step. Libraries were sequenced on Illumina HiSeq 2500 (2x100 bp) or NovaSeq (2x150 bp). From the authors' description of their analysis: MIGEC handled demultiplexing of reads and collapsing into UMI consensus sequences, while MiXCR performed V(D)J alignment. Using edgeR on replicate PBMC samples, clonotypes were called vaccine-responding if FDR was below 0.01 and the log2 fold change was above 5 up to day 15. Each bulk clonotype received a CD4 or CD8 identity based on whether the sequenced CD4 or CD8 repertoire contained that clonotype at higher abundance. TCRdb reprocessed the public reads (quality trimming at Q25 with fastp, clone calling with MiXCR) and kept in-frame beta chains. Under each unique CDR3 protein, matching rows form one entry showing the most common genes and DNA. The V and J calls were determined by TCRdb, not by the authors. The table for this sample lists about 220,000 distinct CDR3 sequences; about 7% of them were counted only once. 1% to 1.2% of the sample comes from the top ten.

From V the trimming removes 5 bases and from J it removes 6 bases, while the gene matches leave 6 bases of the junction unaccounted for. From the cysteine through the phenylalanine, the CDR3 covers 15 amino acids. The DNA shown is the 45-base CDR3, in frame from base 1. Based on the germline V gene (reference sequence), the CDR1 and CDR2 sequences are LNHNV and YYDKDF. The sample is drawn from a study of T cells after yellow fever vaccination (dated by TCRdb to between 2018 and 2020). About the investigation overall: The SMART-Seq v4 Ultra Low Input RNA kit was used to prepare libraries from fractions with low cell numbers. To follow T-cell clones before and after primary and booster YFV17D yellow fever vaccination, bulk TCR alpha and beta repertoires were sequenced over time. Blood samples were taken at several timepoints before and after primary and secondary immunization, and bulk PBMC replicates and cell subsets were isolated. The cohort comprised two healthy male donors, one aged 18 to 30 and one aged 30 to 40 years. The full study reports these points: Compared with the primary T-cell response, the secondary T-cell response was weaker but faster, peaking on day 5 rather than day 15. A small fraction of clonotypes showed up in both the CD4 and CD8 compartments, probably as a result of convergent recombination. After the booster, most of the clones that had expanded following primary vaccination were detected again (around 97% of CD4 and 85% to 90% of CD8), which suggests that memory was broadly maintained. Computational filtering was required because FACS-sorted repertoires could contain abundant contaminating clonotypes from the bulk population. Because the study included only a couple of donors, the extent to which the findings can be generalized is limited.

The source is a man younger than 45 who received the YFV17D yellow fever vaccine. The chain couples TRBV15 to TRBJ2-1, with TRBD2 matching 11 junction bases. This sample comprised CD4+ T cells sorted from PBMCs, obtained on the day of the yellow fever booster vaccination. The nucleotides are TGTGCCACCAGCCGACCGGGACTAGCGGCCAATGAGCAGTTCTTC. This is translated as CATSRPGLAANEQFF. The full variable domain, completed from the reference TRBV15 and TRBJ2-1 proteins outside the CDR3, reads DAMVIQNPRYQVTQFGKPVTLSCSQTLNHNVMYWYQQKSSQAPKLLFHYYDKDFNNEADTPDNFQSRRPNTSFCFLDIRSPGLGDTAMYLCATSRPGLAANEQFFGPGTRLTVL.